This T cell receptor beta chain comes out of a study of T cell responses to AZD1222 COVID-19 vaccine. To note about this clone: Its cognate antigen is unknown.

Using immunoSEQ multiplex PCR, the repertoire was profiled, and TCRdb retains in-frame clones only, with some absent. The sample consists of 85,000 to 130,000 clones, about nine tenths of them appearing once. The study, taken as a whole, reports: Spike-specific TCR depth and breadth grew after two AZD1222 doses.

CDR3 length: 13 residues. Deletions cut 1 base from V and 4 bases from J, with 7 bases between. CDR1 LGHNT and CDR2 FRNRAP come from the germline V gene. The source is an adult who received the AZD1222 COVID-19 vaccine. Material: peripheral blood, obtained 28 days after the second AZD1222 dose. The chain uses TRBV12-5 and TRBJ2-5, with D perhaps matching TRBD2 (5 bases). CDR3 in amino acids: CASGLGLPETQYF. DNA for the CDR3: TGTGCTAGTGGTTTGGGACTACCAGAGACCCAGTACTTC.